The text below deals with one T cell receptor (beta chain). MiXCR, run by TCRdb on the 5' RACE reads, gives a single entry per CDR3 protein. This sample yields nearly 55,000 distinct CDR3 sequences, of which 24% are seen a single time; 3.2% belongs to the top ten. V dropped 5 bases and J dropped 2 bases, with 12 bases sitting between them. The V gene's germline CDR1 is LNHDA and CDR2 SQIVND (reference sequence). The CDR3 runs to 14 residues. Sequencing used tumor-infiltrating naive CD4+ T cells sorted from the breast tumor. Subset denoted: naive CD4+ T cells, CD4+CD45RA+CD25-. This chain joins TRBV19 and TRBJ2-5; D perhaps matches TRBD1 (5 bases). The receptor's source is a female donor with breast cancer. The CDR3 sequence: CASSPTDRQETQYF. The CDR3 region has the DNA TGTGCCAGTAGTCCCACCGACAGACAAGAGACCCAGTACTTC.